The rows below give T cell receptor beta chains drawn from one sample of a study of regulatory T cells in long-lasting Graves disease. MiXCR was run by TCRdb on the multiplex PCR reads, yielding one entry per CDR3 protein. The sample gives about 540,000 distinct CDR3 sequences, roughly 13% of which show up once; 8% to 10% is in the top ten. These same records also appear under a second study, on T cells in Graves' hyperthyroidism and ophthalmopathy.

This sample comprised peripheral blood mononuclear cells (PBMCs), obtained at new diagnosis, from a patient treated with antithyroid drugs. These receptor sequences come from a man aged 25-40 years with Graves disease. Both conserved end residues are part of each CDR3. Fields, in order: clone size, V gene, D gene, J gene, CDR3 protein, CDR3 DNA. The D gene is left open where the match is weak. A row's size may be missing; if present it is once, few, many or a size class.

clone_size: many; v_call: TRBV27; d_call: .; j_call: TRBJ2-2; cdr3_aa: CASSFTANTGELFF; cdr3_nt: TGTGCCAGCAGTTTCACCGCGAACACCGGGGAGCTGTTTTTT
clone_size: .; v_call: TRBV7-9; d_call: .; j_call: TRBJ1-4; cdr3_aa: CASSLGSTTNEKLFF; cdr3_nt: TGTGCCAGCAGCTTAGGGTCCACAACTAATGAAAAACTGTTTTTT
clone_size: many; v_call: TRBV6-2/TRBV6-3; d_call: .; j_call: TRBJ2-3; cdr3_aa: CASKKAKSTDTQYF; cdr3_nt: TGTGCCAGCAAAAAAGCCAAGAGCACAGATACGCAGTATTTT
clone_size: many; v_call: TRBV2; d_call: .; j_call: TRBJ1-6; cdr3_aa: CASSAPSGGNSPLHF; cdr3_nt: TGTGCCAGCAGTGCCCCATCTGGCGGGAATTCACCCCTCCACTTT
clone_size: .; v_call: TRBV7-9; d_call: .; j_call: TRBJ2-5; cdr3_aa: CASSLTWGRGGETQYF; cdr3_nt: TGTGCCAGCAGCTTAACTTGGGGGCGAGGGGGAGAGACCCAGTACTTC
clone_size: few; v_call: TRBV2; d_call: TRBD1; j_call: TRBJ2-7; cdr3_aa: CASRTGGSQRVYEQYF; cdr3_nt: TGTGCCAGCAGAACAGGGGGAAGCCAAAGGGTCTACGAGCAGTACTTC
clone_size: many; v_call: TRBV9; d_call: .; j_call: TRBJ1-1; cdr3_aa: CASSPTRTAGTEAFF; cdr3_nt: TGTGCCAGCAGCCCCACCCGGACAGCGGGCACTGAAGCTTTCTTT
clone_size: many; v_call: TRBV6-5; d_call: .; j_call: TRBJ2-1; cdr3_aa: CASSYLEENEQFF; cdr3_nt: TGTGCCAGCAGTTACCTCGAGGAAAATGAGCAGTTCTTC
clone_size: many; v_call: TRBV5-1; d_call: TRBD1; j_call: TRBJ2-3; cdr3_aa: CASSLRQGGTDTQYF; cdr3_nt: TGCGCCAGCAGCCTCAGACAGGGGGGCACAGATACGCAGTATTTT
clone_size: many; v_call: TRBV7-2; d_call: .; j_call: TRBJ1-2; cdr3_aa: CASSPRQANYGYTF; cdr3_nt: TGTGCCAGCAGTCCCCGGCAGGCAAACTATGGCTACACCTTC
clone_size: few; v_call: TRBV30; d_call: .; j_call: TRBJ1-2; cdr3_aa: CAWSPWDGYTF; cdr3_nt: TGTGCCTGGAGCCCTTGGGATGGCTACACCTTC
clone_size: .; v_call: TRBV15; d_call: .; j_call: TRBJ2-1; cdr3_aa: CATAVGTGEQFF; cdr3_nt: TGTGCCACCGCGGTGGGTACGGGGGAGCAGTTCTTC
clone_size: few; v_call: TRBV18; d_call: .; j_call: TRBJ1-2; cdr3_aa: CASSPSLDSRGYTF; cdr3_nt: TGTGCCAGCTCACCCTCTCTAGACAGCCGGGGCTACACCTTC
clone_size: many; v_call: TRBV28; d_call: .; j_call: TRBJ2-7; cdr3_aa: CASSFREGAVYEQYF; cdr3_nt: TGTGCCAGCAGTTTCAGGGAGGGGGCGGTTTACGAGCAGTACTTC
clone_size: many; v_call: TRBV30; d_call: .; j_call: TRBJ2-2; cdr3_aa: CAWTAGLGGSGELFF; cdr3_nt: TGTGCCTGGACGGCGGGACTGGGGGGATCCGGGGAGCTGTTTTTT
clone_size: many; v_call: TRBV6-1; d_call: TRBD1; j_call: TRBJ1-2; cdr3_aa: CASSTTGTGSDGYTF; cdr3_nt: TGTGCCAGCAGCACAACCGGGACAGGGTCAGATGGCTACACCTTC
clone_size: many; v_call: TRBV14; d_call: .; j_call: TRBJ1-1; cdr3_aa: CASTQAAEAFF; cdr3_nt: TGTGCCAGCACCCAAGCGGCGGAAGCTTTCTTT
clone_size: .; v_call: TRBV11-2; d_call: .; j_call: TRBJ2-1; cdr3_aa: CASSQDQLYNEQFF; cdr3_nt: TGTGCCAGCAGCCAAGATCAATTGTACAATGAGCAGTTCTTC
clone_size: many; v_call: TRBV6-1; d_call: .; j_call: TRBJ2-5; cdr3_aa: CASSELQGGIQETQYF; cdr3_nt: TGTGCCAGCAGTGAACTACAGGGGGGGATCCAAGAGACCCAGTACTTC
clone_size: many; v_call: TRBV12-3/TRBV12-4; d_call: .; j_call: TRBJ2-7; cdr3_aa: CASTDLMGIGGEQYF; cdr3_nt: TGTGCCAGCACCGATCTTATGGGGATAGGGGGCGAGCAGTACTTC
clone_size: many; v_call: TRBV20-1; d_call: .; j_call: TRBJ1-1; cdr3_aa: CSAKDPGQTNTEAFF; cdr3_nt: TGCAGTGCCAAGGATCCGGGACAAACGAACACTGAAGCTTTCTTT
clone_size: many; v_call: TRBV2; d_call: TRBD1; j_call: TRBJ2-2; cdr3_aa: CASSDGTGGTGELFF; cdr3_nt: TGTGCCAGCAGTGACGGGACAGGGGGCACCGGGGAGCTGTTTTTT
clone_size: many; v_call: TRBV6-5; d_call: TRBD2; j_call: TRBJ2-1; cdr3_aa: CASSSGTSGSTYNEQFF; cdr3_nt: TGTGCCAGCAGTTCCGGGACTAGCGGGAGTACCTACAATGAGCAGTTCTTC
clone_size: few; v_call: TRBV11-2; d_call: .; j_call: TRBJ1-1; cdr3_aa: CASSGTYGATEAFF; cdr3_nt: TGTGCCAGCAGTGGGACCTATGGGGCCACTGAAGCTTTCTTT
clone_size: many; v_call: TRBV5-1; d_call: TRBD1; j_call: TRBJ2-3; cdr3_aa: CASSVTGYTTDTQYF; cdr3_nt: TGCGCCAGCAGCGTGACAGGGTATACCACAGATACGCAGTATTTT
clone_size: .; v_call: TRBV2; d_call: .; j_call: TRBJ2-1; cdr3_aa: CASTLRSGPYNEQFF; cdr3_nt: TGTGCCAGCACCCTTCGCAGCGGACCCTACAATGAGCAGTTCTTC
clone_size: .; v_call: TRBV19; d_call: .; j_call: TRBJ2-2; cdr3_aa: CASSRVIGAGELFF; cdr3_nt: TGTGCCAGTAGCAGGGTGATTGGAGCCGGGGAGCTGTTTTTT